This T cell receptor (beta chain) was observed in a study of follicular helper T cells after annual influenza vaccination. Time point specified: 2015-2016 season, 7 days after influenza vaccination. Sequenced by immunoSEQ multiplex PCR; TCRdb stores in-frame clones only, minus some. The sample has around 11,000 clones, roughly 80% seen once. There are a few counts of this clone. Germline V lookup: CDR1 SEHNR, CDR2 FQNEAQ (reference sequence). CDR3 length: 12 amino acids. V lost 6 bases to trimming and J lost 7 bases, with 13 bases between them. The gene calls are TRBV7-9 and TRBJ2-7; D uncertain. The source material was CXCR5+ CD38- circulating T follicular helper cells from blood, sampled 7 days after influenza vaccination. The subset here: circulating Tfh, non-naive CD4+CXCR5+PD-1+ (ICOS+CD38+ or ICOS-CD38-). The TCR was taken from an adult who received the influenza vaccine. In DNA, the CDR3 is TGTGCCAGCAGACCCCCCGGCTTAGAGCAGTACTTC. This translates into CASRPPGLEQYF.